One sample yielded the 20 T cell receptor beta chains listed below, sequenced in a study of radiotherapy plus CTLA-4 blockade in lung cancer. Method: immunoSEQ multiplex PCR; TCRdb's copy keeps in-frame clones and lacks some. The sample lists approximately 94,000 clones, approximately 82% seen once, with about 25% in the top ten. Sequenced here: peripheral blood, sampled from a patient treated with radiotherapy plus ipilimumab. The source is a human donor with non-small cell lung cancer that progressed on radiotherapy plus ipilimumab.

The CDR3: CASSPGGVAEQYV. The DNA for the CDR3 is TGTGCCAGCTCACCAGGGGGGGTGGCCGAGCAGTACGTC. The V call is TRBV18, the J call TRBJ2-7; 7 bases align to TRBD2. Trimming at V came to 2 bases and at J to 6 bases, leaving 4 bases not matched to a gene. The CDR3 consists of 13 residues. Germline lookup yields CDR1 KGHSH and CDR2 LQKENI.

In its sample, this clone was seen a few times. V usage is TRBV19 and J usage is TRBJ2-2; 11 bases agree with TRBD2. The CDR3 covers 16 residues. Germline V gene data show CDR1 as LNHDA and CDR2 as SQIVND (reference sequence). Unmatched junction bases numbered 8, after V lost 6 bases and J lost 5 bases. CDR3 residues: CASSNFLAGGTGELFF. The CDR3 region has the DNA TGTGCCAGTAGCAACTTTCTAGCGGGAGGTACCGGGGAGCTGTTTTTT.

The rearrangement links TRBV27 to TRBJ1-2, with 7 bases aligning to TRBD1. Germline lookup yields CDR1 MNHEY and CDR2 SMNVEV (reference sequence). This CDR3 region has 15 residues. Trimming removed 6 bases from V and 5 bases from J; junction bases left unmatched: 12. This CDR3 reads CASSREGAPGYGYTF. Here the CDR3 DNA reads TGTGCCAGCAGCCGTGAGGGGGCCCCAGGGTATGGCTACACCTTC.

This CDR3 is CAWSVRDKKFEAFF. CDR3 coding DNA: TGTGCCTGGAGTGTGAGGGACAAAAAGTTTGAAGCTTTCTTT. The genes are TRBV30 and TRBJ1-1; D perhaps matches TRBD1 (6 bases). Deletions cut 0 bases from V and 7 bases from J, with 15 bases between. CDR1 is GTSNPN and CDR2 is SVGIG in the germline V gene (reference sequence). The CDR3 is made up of 14 amino acids.

This clone was seen a handful of times. The chain employs TRBV19 and TRBJ2-7; D assignment may be TRBD1 or TRBD2 (5 bases each). V lost 3 bases and J 4 bases, leaving 7 bases between the germline ends. CDR3 length equals 12 residues. Germline values: CDR1 LNHDA, CDR2 SQIVND (reference sequence). Written as DNA, the CDR3 is TGTGCCAGTAGTATTGGGGGTTACGAGCAGTACTTC. It translates to CASSIGGYEQYF.

The V call is TRBV6-5, the J call TRBJ2-3; TRBD2 aligns across 12 bases. CDR1 and CDR2 from the germline V gene are MNHEY and SVGAGI. V lost 10 bases and J lost 5; bases outside the gene matches: 10. The CDR3 has 15 residues. CDR3 protein: CATKTSGRFGDTQYF. DNA for the CDR3: TGTGCCACAAAAACTAGCGGGAGGTTTGGAGATACGCAGTATTTT.

This clone was seen once. The rearrangement joins TRBV7-8 to TRBJ2-2, with D possibly TRBD1 on 6 matching bases. The CDR3 is 16 amino acids. Trimming pared 4 bases from V and 4 bases from J, leaving 16 bases between. Germline values: CDR1 SGHVS, CDR2 FQNEAQ. DNA of the CDR3: TGTGCCAGCAGCTCCCGCCGGGCAGGGGCCACCGGGGAGCTGTTTTTT. Encoded protein: CASSSRRAGATGELFF.

The chain combines TRBV6-5 with TRBJ2-1, with a possible D match to TRBD1 (6 bases). Per germline, CDR1 MNHEY and CDR2 SVGAGI. With 2 bases removed from V and 0 bases from J, the gap between germline ends came to 11 bases. The CDR3 spans 16 residues. CDR3 in DNA: TGTGCCAGCAGTTACCTCCCGGGACACTCCTACAATGAGCAGTTCTTC. Translating it yields CASSYLPGHSYNEQFF.

The J gene is TRBJ1-3, the V gene TRBV9; D is unresolved. CDR1 is SGDLS and CDR2 is YYNGEE in the germline V gene. Trimming took 4 bases from V and 4 from J, leaving 15 bases between them. The CDR3 runs to 15 residues. This CDR3 reads CASSPTGRRGNTIYF. The DNA for the CDR3 is TGTGCCAGCAGCCCAACGGGAAGGCGGGGAAACACCATATATTTT.

The CDR3 reads CASSEGGSPNTEAFF. CDR3 in DNA: TGCGCCAGCAGTGAAGGCGGAAGTCCGAACACTGAAGCTTTCTTT. V gene TRBV5-1 combines with J gene TRBJ1-1; D remains ambiguous. This CDR3 spans 15 amino acids. Germline V CDR1 and CDR2: SGHRS, YFSETQ. V lost 5 bases and J 1 base, leaving 15 bases between the germline ends.

This clone came up once. J is TRBJ2-1 and V is TRBV27, with unresolved D. V lost 4 bases and J 9 bases, leaving 10 bases between the germline ends. From germline, CDR1 is MNHEY and CDR2 SMNVEV (reference sequence). The CDR3 covers 12 residues. The CDR3: CASSSNYGEQFF. The CDR3 DNA follows: TGTGCCAGCAGTTCCAATTATGGTGAGCAGTTCTTC.

The J gene is TRBJ2-1, the V gene TRBV4-1, with TRBD2 identical over 8 bases. Trimming at V came to 4 bases and at J to 9 bases, leaving 20 bases not matched to a gene. CDR1 is MGHRA, CDR2 YSYEKL, per germline. This CDR3 is built from 18 residues. CDR3: CASSRIIIAGSNGIEQFF. The CDR3 bases are TGCGCCAGCAGCCGGATAATCATAGCGGGATCCAATGGAATTGAGCAGTTCTTC.

V gene TRBV6-6 combines with J gene TRBJ2-7; TRBD2 is a possible D gene (6 bases). In germline, CDR1 is MNHNY, CDR2 SVGAGI (reference sequence). The CDR3 runs to 14 residues. V was trimmed by 3 bases and J by 1 base, leaving 10 bases between them. The chain's CDR3 is CASSYRAGSYEQYV. The CDR3 nucleotides read TGTGCCAGCAGTTATCGGGCGGGATCCTACGAGCAGTACGTC.

The J gene is TRBJ1-1, the V gene TRBV19; a weak D match, TRBD1 (6 bases). V was shortened by 7 bases and J by 1 base, with 10 bases between the two germline ends. The CDR3 spans 13 residues. Germline V lookup: CDR1 LNHDA, CDR2 SQIVND (reference sequence). CDR3 bases: TGTGCCAGTAATCAGGGGTCGAACACTGAAGCTTTCTTT. It is translated as CASNQGSNTEAFF.

The chain carries TRBV28 and TRBJ2-1, with D hard to call. Germline V gives CDR1 MDHEN, CDR2 SYDVKM. V shed 7 bases and J shed 6 bases, with 7 bases lying between them. This CDR3 is built from 11 residues. The CDR3 loop is CASIQFNEQFF. In nucleotides, the CDR3 is TGTGCCAGCATACAGTTCAATGAGCAGTTCTTC.

This chain links TRBV29-1 with TRBJ2-7; 7 bases align to TRBD1. J was trimmed by 0 bases and V by 6 bases; bases with no gene match: 5. The CDR3 has 13 amino acids. The germline gives CDR1 SQVTM, CDR2 ANQGSEA. The CDR3 nucleotides read TGCAGCGTAGTGGACAGGAGCTCCTACGAGCAGTACTTC. Its translation is CSVVDRSSYEQYF.

The CDR3 region is CASSVPHGAGGSRYNEQFF. The CDR3 DNA reads as TGTGCCAGCAGCGTACCCCATGGTGCGGGAGGTAGCCGCTACAATGAGCAGTTCTTC. The chain recombines TRBV9 with TRBJ2-1; 8 nucleotides match TRBD2. V lost 1 base, J lost 3 bases, and 15 bases stayed unmatched. Germline loops: CDR1 SGDLS, CDR2 YYNGEE. The CDR3 is 19 amino acids. The whole variable domain, remainder taken from reference TRBV9 and TRBJ2-1, is DSGVTQTPKHLITATGQRVTLRCSPRSGDLSVYWYQQSLDQGLQFLIQYYNGEERAKGNILERFSAQQFPDLHSELNLSSLELGDSALYFCASSVPHGAGGSRYNEQFFGPGTRLTVL.

In this sample, this clone turned up a few times. The chain combines TRBV10-3 with TRBJ1-4, with TRBD1 matching over 8 bases. The CDR3 loop spans 14 amino acids. The germline CDR1 and CDR2 sequences are ENHRY and SYGVKD. The junction had 7 bases not matched to a gene; V was cut back by 8 bases and J by 5 bases. The CDR3 nucleotides read TGTGCCATCGGGTCGGGGACAGGAAATGAAAAACTGTTTTTT. Its translation is CAIGSGTGNEKLFF.

This clone was counted once. This sequence joins TRBV11-3 and TRBJ2-3; D unresolved. Trimming removed 0 bases at V and 4 bases at J, with 5 bases between. Per germline, CDR1 SGHNT and CDR2 YENEEA. The length of the CDR3 is 13 residues. Here the CDR3 reads CASSLETADTQYF. The CDR3 DNA reads TGTGCCAGCAGCTTAGAGACTGCAGATACGCAGTATTTT.

The chain couples TRBV5-1 to TRBJ1-2, with 8 nucleotides matching TRBD1. J gave up 8 bases and V 3 bases, and 3 bases lay outside the gene matches. The CDR3 length is 12 residues. CDR1 and CDR2 (germline): SGHRS, YFSETQ. CDR3 loop: CASSSTGDGYTF. DNA for the CDR3: TGCGCCAGCAGCTCGACAGGGGACGGCTACACCTTC.